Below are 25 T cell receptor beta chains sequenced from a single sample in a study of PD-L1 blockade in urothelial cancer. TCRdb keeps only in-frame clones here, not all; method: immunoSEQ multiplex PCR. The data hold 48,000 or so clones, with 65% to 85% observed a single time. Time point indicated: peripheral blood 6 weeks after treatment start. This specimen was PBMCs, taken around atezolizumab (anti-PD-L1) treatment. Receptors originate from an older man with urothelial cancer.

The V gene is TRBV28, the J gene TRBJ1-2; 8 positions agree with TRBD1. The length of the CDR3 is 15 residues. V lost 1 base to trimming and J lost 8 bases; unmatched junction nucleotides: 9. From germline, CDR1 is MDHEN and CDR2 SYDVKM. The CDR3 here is CASSLYPGTGVGYTF. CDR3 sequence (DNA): TGTGCCAGCAGTTTATACCCCGGGACAGGAGTCGGCTACACCTTC.

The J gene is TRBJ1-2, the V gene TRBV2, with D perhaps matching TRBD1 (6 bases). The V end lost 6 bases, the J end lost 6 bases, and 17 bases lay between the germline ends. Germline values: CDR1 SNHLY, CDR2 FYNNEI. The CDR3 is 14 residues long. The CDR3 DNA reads TGTGCCAGCAGGGCCCCGGGGGGGGGCAATGGCTACACCTTC. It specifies CASRAPGGGNGYTF.

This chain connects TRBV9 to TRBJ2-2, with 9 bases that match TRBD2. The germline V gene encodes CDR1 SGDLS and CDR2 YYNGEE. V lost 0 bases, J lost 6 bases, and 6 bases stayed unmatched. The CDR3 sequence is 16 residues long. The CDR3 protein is CASSVEVSGSSGELFF. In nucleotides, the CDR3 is TGTGCCAGCAGCGTAGAAGTTAGCGGGAGCTCCGGGGAGCTGTTTTTT.

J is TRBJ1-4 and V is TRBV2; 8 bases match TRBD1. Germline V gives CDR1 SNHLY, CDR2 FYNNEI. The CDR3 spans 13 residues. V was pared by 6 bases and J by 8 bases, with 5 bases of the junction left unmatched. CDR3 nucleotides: TGTGCCAGCAGCGGCGACAGGGGAGAAAAACTGTTTTTT. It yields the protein CASSGDRGEKLFF.

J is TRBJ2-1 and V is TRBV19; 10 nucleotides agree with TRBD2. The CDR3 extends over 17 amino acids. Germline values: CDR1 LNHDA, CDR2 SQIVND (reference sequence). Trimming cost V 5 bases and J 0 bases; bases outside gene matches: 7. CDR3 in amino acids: CASSLRTSGSSYNEQFF. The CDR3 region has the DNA TGTGCCAGTAGTCTCAGGACTAGCGGTAGCTCCTACAATGAGCAGTTCTTC. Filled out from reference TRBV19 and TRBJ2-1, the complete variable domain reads DGGITQSPKYLFRKEGQNVTLSCEQNLNHDAMYWYRQDPGQGLRLIYYSQIVNDFQKGDIAEGYSVSREKKESFPLTVTSAQKNPTAFYLCASSLRTSGSSYNEQFFGPGTRLTVL.

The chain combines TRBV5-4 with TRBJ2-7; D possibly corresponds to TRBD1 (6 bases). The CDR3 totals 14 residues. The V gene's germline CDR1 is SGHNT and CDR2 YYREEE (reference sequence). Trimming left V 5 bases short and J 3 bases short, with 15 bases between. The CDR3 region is CASSRDTASYEQYF. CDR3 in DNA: TGTGCCAGCAGTCGGGACACAGCAAGCTACGAGCAGTACTTC.

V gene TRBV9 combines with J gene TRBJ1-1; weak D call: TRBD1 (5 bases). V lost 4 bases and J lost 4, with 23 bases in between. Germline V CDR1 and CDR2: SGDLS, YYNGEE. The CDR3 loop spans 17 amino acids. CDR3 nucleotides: TGTGCCAGCAGCCCACGACAGAAGGCGGGGTCAGCCACTGAAGCTTTCTTT. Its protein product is CASSPRQKAGSATEAFF.

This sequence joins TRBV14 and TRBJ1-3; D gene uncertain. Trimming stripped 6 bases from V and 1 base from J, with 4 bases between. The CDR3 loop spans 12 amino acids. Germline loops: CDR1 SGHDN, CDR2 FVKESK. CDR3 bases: TGTGCCAGCAGTCTTTCTGGAAACACCATATATTTT. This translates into CASSLSGNTIYF.

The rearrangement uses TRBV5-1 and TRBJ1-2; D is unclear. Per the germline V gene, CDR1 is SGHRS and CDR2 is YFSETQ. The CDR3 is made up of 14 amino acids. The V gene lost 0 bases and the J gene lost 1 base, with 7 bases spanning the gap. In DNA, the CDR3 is TGCGCCAGCAGCTTGGATCCCCTTAACTATGGCTACACCTTC. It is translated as CASSLDPLNYGYTF.

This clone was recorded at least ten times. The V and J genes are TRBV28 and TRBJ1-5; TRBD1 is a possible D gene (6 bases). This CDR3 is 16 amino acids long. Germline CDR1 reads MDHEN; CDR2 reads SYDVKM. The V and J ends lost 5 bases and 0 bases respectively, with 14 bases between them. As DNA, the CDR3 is TGTGCCAGCAGTACCCACAGGGATTATAGCAATCAGCCCCAGCATTTT. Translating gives CASSTHRDYSNQPQHF.

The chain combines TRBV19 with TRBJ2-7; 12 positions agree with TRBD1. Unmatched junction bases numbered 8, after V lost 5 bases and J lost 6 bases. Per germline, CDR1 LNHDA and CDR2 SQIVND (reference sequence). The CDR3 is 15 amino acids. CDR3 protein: CASSGTGQGAREQYF. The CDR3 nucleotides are TGTGCCAGTAGTGGAACGGGACAGGGGGCGCGCGAGCAGTACTTC. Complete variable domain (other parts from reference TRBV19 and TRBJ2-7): DGGITQSPKYLFRKEGQNVTLSCEQNLNHDAMYWYRQDPGQGLRLIYYSQIVNDFQKGDIAEGYSVSREKKESFPLTVTSAQKNPTAFYLCASSGTGQGAREQYFGPGTRLTVT.

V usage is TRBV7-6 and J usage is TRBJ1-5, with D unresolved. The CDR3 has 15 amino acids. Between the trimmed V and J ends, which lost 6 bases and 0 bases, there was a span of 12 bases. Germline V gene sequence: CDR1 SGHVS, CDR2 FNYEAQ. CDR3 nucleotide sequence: TGTGCCAGCAGTTTGGCGGGAGGTAGCAATCAGCCCCAGCATTTT. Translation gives CASSLAGGSNQPQHF.

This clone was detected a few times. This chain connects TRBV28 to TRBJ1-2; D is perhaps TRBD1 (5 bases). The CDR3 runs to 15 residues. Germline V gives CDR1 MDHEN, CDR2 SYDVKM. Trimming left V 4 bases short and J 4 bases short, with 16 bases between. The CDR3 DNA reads TGTGCCAGCAGTTCTAGATGGGGGAGGTTCTATGGCTACACCTTC. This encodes CASSSRWGRFYGYTF.

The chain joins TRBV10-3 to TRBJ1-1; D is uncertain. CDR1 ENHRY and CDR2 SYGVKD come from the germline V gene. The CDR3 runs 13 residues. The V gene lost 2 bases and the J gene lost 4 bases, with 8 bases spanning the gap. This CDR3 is CAISELTSTEAFF. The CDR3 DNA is TGTGCCATCAGTGAGCTGACAAGCACTGAAGCTTTCTTT.

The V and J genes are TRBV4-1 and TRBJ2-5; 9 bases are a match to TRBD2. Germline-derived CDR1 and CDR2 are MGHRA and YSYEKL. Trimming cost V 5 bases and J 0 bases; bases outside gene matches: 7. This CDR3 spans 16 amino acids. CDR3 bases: TGCGCCAGCAGCGACCTTAGCGGGAGCTACCAAGAGACCCAGTACTTC. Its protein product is CASSDLSGSYQETQYF.

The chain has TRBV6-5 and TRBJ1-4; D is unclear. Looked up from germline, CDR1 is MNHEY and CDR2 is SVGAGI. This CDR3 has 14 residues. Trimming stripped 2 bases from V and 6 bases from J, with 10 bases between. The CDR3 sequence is CASSYDGRDEKLFF. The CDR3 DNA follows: TGTGCCAGCAGTTACGATGGGCGGGATGAAAAACTGTTTTTT.

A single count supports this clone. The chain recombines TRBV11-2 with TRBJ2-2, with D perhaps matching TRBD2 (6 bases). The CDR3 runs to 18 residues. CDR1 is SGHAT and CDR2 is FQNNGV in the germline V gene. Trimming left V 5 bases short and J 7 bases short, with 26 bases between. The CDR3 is CASSQLGSRDSPLGELFF. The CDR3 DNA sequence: TGTGCCAGCAGCCAGTTGGGCAGCAGGGACTCCCCCCTCGGGGAGCTGTTTTTT.

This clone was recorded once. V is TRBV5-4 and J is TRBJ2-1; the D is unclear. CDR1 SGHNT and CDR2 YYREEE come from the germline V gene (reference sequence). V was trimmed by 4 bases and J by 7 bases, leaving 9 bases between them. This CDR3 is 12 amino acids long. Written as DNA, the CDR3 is TGTGCCAGCAGCCTCGATCGGAATGAGCAGTTCTTC. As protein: CASSLDRNEQFF.

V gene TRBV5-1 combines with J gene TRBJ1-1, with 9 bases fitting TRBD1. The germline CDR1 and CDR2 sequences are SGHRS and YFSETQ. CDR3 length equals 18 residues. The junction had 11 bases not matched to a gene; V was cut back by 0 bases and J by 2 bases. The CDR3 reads CASSLASGGDRVNTEAFF. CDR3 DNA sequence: TGCGCCAGCAGCTTGGCGTCAGGAGGGGACAGGGTTAACACTGAAGCTTTCTTT.

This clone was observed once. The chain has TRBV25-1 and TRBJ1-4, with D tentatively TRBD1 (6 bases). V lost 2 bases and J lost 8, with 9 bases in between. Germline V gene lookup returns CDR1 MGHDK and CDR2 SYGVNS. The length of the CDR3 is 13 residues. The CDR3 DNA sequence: TGTGCCAGCAGTGAAATGAGGGGGGAAAAACTGTTTTTT. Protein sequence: CASSEMRGEKLFF.

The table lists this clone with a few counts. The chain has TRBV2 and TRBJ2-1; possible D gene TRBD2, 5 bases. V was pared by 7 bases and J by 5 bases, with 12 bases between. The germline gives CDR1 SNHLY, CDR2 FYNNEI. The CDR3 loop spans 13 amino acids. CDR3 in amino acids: CASTGSGNNEQFF. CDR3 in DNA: TGTGCCAGCACTGGATCGGGGAACAATGAGCAGTTCTTC.

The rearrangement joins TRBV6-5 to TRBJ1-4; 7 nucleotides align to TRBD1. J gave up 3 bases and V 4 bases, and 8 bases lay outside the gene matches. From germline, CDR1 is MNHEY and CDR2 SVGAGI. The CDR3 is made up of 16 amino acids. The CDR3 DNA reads TGTGCCAGCAGTTTCAGTGACAGGGTAGCTAATGAAAAACTGTTTTTT. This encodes CASSFSDRVANEKLFF.

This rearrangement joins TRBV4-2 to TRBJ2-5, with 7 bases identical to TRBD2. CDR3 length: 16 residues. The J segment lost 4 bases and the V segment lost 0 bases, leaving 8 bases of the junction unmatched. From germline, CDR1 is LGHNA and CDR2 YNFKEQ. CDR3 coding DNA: TGTGCCAGCAGCCAAGATGCGGGAGATCCCCCAGAGACCCAGTACTTC. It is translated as CASSQDAGDPPETQYF.

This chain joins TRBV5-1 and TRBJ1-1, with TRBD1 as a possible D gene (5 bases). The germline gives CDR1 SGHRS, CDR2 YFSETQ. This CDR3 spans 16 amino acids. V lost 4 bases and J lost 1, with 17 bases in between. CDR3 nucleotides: TGCGCCAGCAGCCCCGGGGGGGGGACGGGGAACACTGAAGCTTTCTTT. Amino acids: CASSPGGGTGNTEAFF.

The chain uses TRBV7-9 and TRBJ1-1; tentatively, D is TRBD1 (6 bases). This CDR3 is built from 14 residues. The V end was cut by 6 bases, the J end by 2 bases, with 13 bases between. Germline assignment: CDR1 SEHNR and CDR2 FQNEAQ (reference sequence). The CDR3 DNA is TGTGCCAGCAGGGGGGCACGGTTTAACACTGAAGCTTTCTTT. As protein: CASRGARFNTEAFF. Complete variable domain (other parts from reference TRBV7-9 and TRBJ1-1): DTGVSQNPRHKITKRGQNVTFRCDPISEHNRLYWYRQTLGQGPEFLTYFQNEAQLEKSRLLSDRFSAERPKGSFSTLEIQRTEQGDSAMYLCASRGARFNTEAFFGQGTRLTVV.